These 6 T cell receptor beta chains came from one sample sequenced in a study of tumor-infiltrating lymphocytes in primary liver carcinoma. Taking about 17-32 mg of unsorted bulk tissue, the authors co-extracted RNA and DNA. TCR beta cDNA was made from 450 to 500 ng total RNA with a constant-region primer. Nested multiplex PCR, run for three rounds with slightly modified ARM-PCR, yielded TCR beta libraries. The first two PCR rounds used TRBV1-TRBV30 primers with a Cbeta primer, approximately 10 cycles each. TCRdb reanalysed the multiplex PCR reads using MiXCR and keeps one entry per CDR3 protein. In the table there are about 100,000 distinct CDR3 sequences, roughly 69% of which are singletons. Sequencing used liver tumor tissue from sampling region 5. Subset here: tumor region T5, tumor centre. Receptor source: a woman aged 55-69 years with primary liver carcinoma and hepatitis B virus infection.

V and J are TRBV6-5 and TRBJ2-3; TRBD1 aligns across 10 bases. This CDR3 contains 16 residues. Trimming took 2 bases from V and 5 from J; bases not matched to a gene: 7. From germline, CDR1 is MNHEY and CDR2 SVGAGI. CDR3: CASSYIRDRGIDTQYF. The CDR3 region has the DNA TGTGCCAGCAGTTACATACGGGACAGGGGAATAGATACGCAGTATTTT.

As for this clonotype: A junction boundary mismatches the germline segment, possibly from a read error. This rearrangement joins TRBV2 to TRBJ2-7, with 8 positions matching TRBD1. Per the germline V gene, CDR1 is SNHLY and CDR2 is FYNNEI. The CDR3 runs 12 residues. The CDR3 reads CASRTGAYEQHF. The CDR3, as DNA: TGTGCCAGCAGGACAGGGGCCTACGAGCAGCACTTC.

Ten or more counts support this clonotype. CDR3 in DNA: TGTGCCATCAGTGATTACGGACAGGCTTCTGGCTACACCTTC. Translated: CAISDYGQASGYTF. The chain recombines TRBV10-3 with TRBJ1-2; 7 nucleotides align to TRBD1. V was clipped by 3 bases and J by 7 bases; unmatched bases: 8. CDR3 size: 14 residues. Germline V CDR1 and CDR2: ENHRY, SYGVKD.

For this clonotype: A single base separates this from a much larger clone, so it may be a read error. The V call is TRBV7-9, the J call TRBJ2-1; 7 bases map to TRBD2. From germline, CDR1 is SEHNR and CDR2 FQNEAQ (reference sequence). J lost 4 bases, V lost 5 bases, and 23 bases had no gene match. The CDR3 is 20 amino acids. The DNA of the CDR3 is TGTGCCAGCAGCAAACTGTGGGCCCTGCGCGGGAGTGGGTATTACAATGAGCAGTTCTTC. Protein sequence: CASSKLWALRGSGYYNEQFF.

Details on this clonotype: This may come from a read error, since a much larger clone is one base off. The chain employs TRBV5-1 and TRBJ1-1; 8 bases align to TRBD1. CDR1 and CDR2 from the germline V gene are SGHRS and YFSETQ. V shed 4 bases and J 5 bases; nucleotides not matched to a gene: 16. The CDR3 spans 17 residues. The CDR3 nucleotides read TGCGCCAGCAGCCTCTGGAAGGGCAGGGGGCAAGGAACTGAAGCTTTCTTT. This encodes CASSLWKGRGQGTEAFF. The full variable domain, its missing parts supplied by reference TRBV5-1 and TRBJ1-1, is KAGVTQTPRYLIKTRGQQVTLSCSPISGHRSVSWYQQTPGQGLQFLFEYFSETQRNKGNFPGRFSGRQFSNSRSEMNVSTLELGDSALYLCASSLWKGRGQGTEAFFGQGTRLTVV.

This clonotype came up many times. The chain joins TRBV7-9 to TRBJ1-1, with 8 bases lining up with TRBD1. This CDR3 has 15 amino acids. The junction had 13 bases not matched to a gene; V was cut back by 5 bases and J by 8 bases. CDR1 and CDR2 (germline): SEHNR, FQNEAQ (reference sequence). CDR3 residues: CASSDLTGEHLEAFF. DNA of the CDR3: TGTGCCAGCAGCGACCTGACAGGGGAGCACCTCGAAGCTTTCTTT.